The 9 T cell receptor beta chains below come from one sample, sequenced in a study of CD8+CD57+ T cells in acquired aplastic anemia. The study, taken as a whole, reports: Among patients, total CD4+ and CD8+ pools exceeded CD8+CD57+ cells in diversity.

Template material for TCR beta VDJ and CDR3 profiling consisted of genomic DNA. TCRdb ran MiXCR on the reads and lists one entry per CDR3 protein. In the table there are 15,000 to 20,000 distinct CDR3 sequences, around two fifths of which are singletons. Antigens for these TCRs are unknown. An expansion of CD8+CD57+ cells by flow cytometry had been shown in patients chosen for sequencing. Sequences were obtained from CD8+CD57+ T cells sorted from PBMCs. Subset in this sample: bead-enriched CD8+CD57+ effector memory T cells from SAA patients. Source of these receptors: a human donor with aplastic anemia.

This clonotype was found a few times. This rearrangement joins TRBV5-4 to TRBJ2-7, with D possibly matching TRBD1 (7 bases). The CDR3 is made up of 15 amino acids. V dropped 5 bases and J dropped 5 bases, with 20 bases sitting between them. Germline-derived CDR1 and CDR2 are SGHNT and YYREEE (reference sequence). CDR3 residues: CASSLWGQGGHEQYF. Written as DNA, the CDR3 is TGTGCCAGCAGTTTATGGGGGCAGGGGGGACACGAGCAGTACTTC.

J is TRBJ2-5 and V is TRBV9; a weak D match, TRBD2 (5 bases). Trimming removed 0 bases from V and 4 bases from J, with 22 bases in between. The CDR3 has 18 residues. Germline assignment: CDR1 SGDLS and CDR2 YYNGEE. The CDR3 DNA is TGTGCCAGCAGCGTAGGCTTTAACCTAGGGCCGGAGGTAGAGACCCAGTACTTC. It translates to CASSVGFNLGPEVETQYF.

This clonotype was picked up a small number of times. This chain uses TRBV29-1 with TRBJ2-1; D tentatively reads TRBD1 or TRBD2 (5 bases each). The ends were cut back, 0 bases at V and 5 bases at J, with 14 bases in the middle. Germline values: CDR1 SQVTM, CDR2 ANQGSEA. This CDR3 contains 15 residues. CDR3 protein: CSVEDWRTPNNEQFF. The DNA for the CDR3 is TGCAGCGTTGAAGACTGGAGGACACCAAACAATGAGCAGTTCTTC.

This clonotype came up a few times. The CDR3 nucleotides read TGTGCCAGCAGTTTCGGACAGACCGGGGAGCTGTTTTTT. The encoded protein is CASSFGQTGELFF. This chain uses TRBV7-3 with TRBJ2-2; possible D gene TRBD1, 6 bases. The CDR3 spans 13 residues. The V and J ends lost 6 bases and 5 bases respectively, with 10 bases between them. Germline lookup yields CDR1 SGHTA and CDR2 FQGTGA.

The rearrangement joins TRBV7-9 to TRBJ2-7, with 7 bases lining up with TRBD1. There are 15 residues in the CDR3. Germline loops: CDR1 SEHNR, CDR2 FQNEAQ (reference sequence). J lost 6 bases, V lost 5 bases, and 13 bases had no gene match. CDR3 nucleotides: TGTGCCAGCAGCCTACTAGAGGGGGCCCCTCCCGAGCAGTACTTC. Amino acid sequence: CASSLLEGAPPEQYF.

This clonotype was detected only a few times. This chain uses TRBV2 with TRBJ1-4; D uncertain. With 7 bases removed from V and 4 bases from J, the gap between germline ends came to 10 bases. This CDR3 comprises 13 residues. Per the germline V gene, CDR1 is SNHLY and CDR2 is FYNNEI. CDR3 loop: CASMRRNNEKLFF. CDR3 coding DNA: TGTGCCAGCATGCGGAGGAATAATGAAAAACTGTTTTTT.

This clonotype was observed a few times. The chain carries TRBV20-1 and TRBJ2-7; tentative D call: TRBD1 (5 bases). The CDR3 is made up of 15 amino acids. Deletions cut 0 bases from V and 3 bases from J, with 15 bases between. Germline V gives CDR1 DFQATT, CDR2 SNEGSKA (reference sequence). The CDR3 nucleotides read TGCAGTGCTAGAGATCCCAGGACACCCAACTACGAGCAGTACTTC. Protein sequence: CSARDPRTPNYEQYF.

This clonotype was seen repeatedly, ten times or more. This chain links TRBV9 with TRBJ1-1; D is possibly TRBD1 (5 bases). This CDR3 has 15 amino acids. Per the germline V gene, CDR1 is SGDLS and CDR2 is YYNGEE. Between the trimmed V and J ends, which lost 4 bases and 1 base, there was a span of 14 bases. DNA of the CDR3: TGTGCCAGCAGCATTCTAGCGACAGAGAACACTGAAGCTTTCTTT. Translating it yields CASSILATENTEAFF.

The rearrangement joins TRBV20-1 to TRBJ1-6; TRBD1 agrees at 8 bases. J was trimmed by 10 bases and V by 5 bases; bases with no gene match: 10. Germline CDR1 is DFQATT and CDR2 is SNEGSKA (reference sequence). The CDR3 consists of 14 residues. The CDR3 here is CSAGVGTGGSPLHF. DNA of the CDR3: TGCAGTGCTGGGGTGGGGACAGGTGGCTCACCCCTCCACTTT.